Shown below are 6 T cell receptor beta chains from a single sample sequenced in a study of beta chain features in type 1 diabetes. Study-level points and caveats: Type 1 diabetes patients had moderately but significantly shorter TCRB CDR3s in all four CD4+ subsets.

The authors reverse transcribed all of the isolated RNA, so sequencing captured expressed TCRB transcripts. The data were produced by immunoSEQ multiplex PCR, yet TCRdb's version contains in-frame clones alone and is incomplete. The sample holds about 660,000 clones, 11% to 15% seen once. Which antigens these TCRs recognize remains unknown. The sequenced sample was naive CD4+ T cells from blood. The receptors were gathered from a man aged 18-30 years with type 1 diabetes.

The J gene is TRBJ1-2, the V gene TRBV27; TRBD1 agrees at 12 bases. Germline-derived CDR1 and CDR2 are MNHEY and SMNVEV (reference sequence). The V gene end was trimmed by 5 bases and the J gene end by 8 bases; junction bases not matched to a gene: 6. This CDR3 is 14 amino acids long. The CDR3 spells CASSRGQGAWGYTF. The CDR3 DNA reads TGTGCCAGCAGTAGGGGACAGGGGGCGTGGGGCTACACCTTC.

This clone was seen more than once but under ten times. CDR3 DNA: TGTGCCACCAGCAGAGATTACCGGGACATAGGGAACAATGAGCAGTTCTTC. Protein product: CATSRDYRDIGNNEQFF. The chain carries TRBV15 and TRBJ2-1, with a tentative D call TRBD1 (6 bases). The CDR3 runs 17 residues. Germline V gives CDR1 LNHNV, CDR2 YYDKDF (reference sequence). V was cut by 0 bases and J by 5 bases, with 17 bases left in between.

The CDR3 DNA reads TGTGCCAGCAGCCCCCAAGGGTCTTCGCAAGAGACCCAGTACTTC. Residues: CASSPQGSSQETQYF. V is TRBV7-2 and J is TRBJ2-5; D is uncertain. The CDR3 is made up of 15 amino acids. Germline CDR1 and CDR2: SGHTA and FQGNSA. With 5 bases removed from V and 2 bases from J, the gap between germline ends came to 15 bases.

This clone occurred a few times. This chain links TRBV5-4 with TRBJ2-1, with 7 bases lining up with TRBD2. The V and J ends lost 4 bases and 7 bases, in that order; junction bases with no gene match: 8. CDR1 is SGHNT and CDR2 is YYREEE in the germline V gene (reference sequence). This CDR3 spans 14 amino acids. CDR3 region: CASSTGGITNEQFF. CDR3 nucleotide sequence: TGTGCCAGCAGCACGGGGGGAATAACAAATGAGCAGTTCTTC.

This clone appeared a few times. The genes are TRBV5-1 and TRBJ2-3, with 7 bases matching TRBD1. V lost 5 bases to trimming and J lost 2 bases; unmatched junction nucleotides: 5. CDR1 is SGHRS, CDR2 YFSETQ, per germline. This CDR3 is 14 amino acids long. DNA for the CDR3: TGCGCCAGCAGGCCAGGGGGTTCCACAGATACGCAGTATTTT. Translation: CASRPGGSTDTQYF.

In this sample, this clone turned up a few times. J is TRBJ1-3 and V is TRBV7-2; D is perhaps TRBD1 (6 bases). Germline V gives CDR1 SGHTA, CDR2 FQGNSA. The length of the CDR3 is 12 residues. The V gene lost 4 bases and the J gene lost 14 bases, with 15 bases spanning the gap. The CDR3 DNA follows: TGTGCCAGCAGCTCTACAGGGAGCGCCGTATATTTT. As protein: CASSSTGSAVYF.